What follows are 4 T cell receptor beta chains derived from one specimen sequenced in a study of T-cell reconstitution after alpha-beta-depleted transplantation in children. Unique molecular identifiers were built into the TCRbeta library. Via MiXCR, TCRdb re-called the PCR reads, giving one row per CDR3 protein. The profile covers fewer than 500,000 distinct CDR3 sequences, with roughly 43% appearing a single time and under 30% taken by the ten largest. The sequences come from PBMCs, collected before TCRalphabeta/CD19-depleted stem cell transplant. The source is a girl aged 2 to 10 with aplastic anemia, due to receive a stem cell transplant.

This chain connects TRBV5-6 to TRBJ2-1; D not certain. This CDR3 is built from 13 residues. Germline CDR1 is SGHDT and CDR2 is YYEEEE. Trimming removed 0 bases from V and 10 bases from J, with 11 bases in between. CDR3 sequence reads: CASSLGLLGEQFF. For the CDR3, the DNA is TGTGCCAGCAGCTTGGGCCTATTGGGCGAGCAGTTCTTC. Full variable domain (remainder filled in from reference TRBV5-6 and TRBJ2-1): DAGVTQSPTHLIKTRGQQVTLRCSPKSGHDTVSWYQQALGQGPQFIFQYYEEEERQRGNFPDRFSGHQFPNYSSELNVNALLLGDSALYLCASSLGLLGEQFFGPGTRLTVL.

The J gene is TRBJ1-2, the V gene TRBV5-1, with D tentatively TRBD1 (5 bases). Germline CDR1 reads SGHRS; CDR2 reads YFSETQ. V lost 0 bases and J 7 bases, leaving 16 bases between the germline ends. This CDR3 contains 15 residues. Written as DNA, the CDR3 is TGCGCCAGCAGCTTGGATAGGGGCCCTAATCTTGGCTACACCTTC. Translation gives CASSLDRGPNLGYTF. The full variable domain, with the rest looked up from reference TRBV5-1 and TRBJ1-2, is KAGVTQTPRYLIKTRGQQVTLSCSPISGHRSVSWYQQTPGQGLQFLFEYFSETQRNKGNFPGRFSGRQFSNSRSEMNVSTLELGDSALYLCASSLDRGPNLGYTFGSGTRLTVV.

About this clonotype: The germline gene is not matched at one end of the junction; a read error may be the cause. This chain links TRBV5-4 with TRBJ2-1; perhaps TRBD1 as D (6 bases). The CDR3 covers 14 residues. CDR1 is SGHNT, CDR2 YYREEE, per germline (reference sequence). CDR3 residues: CASSLGRGYSEQFF. The CDR3 DNA reads TGTGCCAGCAGCTTGGGCAGGGGCTACAGTGAGCAGTTCTTC.

This sequence joins TRBV11-2 and TRBJ2-7, with a weak D call TRBD2 (6 bases). Germline CDR1 SGHAT, CDR2 FQNNGV. The V end was cut by 3 bases, the J end by 2 bases, with 11 bases between. This CDR3 is 14 amino acids long. The CDR3 is CASSFFGGPYEQYF. CDR3 in DNA: TGTGCCAGCAGCTTTTTCGGGGGACCCTACGAGCAGTACTTC.